This T cell receptor beta chain derives from a study of T-cell memory formation after mild COVID-19. TCRdb called the 5' RACE reads again in MiXCR, with one record for every CDR3 protein. The repertoire holds hundreds of thousands of distinct CDR3 sequences, roughly 22% seen once, with around 13% in the top ten. Germline values: CDR1 LGHDT, CDR2 YNNKEL (reference sequence). The CDR3 is made up of 14 amino acids. After removal of 5 bases from V and 6 bases from J, the junction contained 8 bases not matched to a gene. This clonotype occurred many times. The origin of this receptor is an adult woman who had mild COVID-19 (a few samples of this study predate the infection). Cell type and time point are not known. Input material: PBMCs or a T cell subset sorted from them (not recorded which). The chain couples TRBV3-1 to TRBJ1-1; 8 nucleotides match TRBD1. CDR3 amino acids: CASSDGQGRSEAFF. CDR3 DNA sequence: TGTGCCAGCAGCGACGGACAGGGTAGGTCTGAAGCTTTCTTT. The full variable domain, its missing parts supplied by reference TRBV3-1 and TRBJ1-1, is DTAVSQTPKYLVTQMGNDKSIKCEQNLGHDTMYWYKQDSKKFLKIMFSYNNKELIINETVPNRFSPKSPDKAHLNLHINSLELGDSAVYFCASSDGQGRSEAFFGQGTRLTVV.